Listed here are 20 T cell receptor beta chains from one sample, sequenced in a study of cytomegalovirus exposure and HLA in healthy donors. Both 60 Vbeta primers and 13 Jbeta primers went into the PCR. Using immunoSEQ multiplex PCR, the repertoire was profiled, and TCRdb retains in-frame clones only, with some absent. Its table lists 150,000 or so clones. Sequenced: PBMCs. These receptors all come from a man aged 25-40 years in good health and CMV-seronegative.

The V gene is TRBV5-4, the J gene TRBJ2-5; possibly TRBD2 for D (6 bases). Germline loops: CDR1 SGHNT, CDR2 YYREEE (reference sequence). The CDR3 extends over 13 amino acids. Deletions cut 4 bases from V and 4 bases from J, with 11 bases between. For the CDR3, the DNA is TGTGCCAGCAGCGTCCAGGGAGGAGAGACCCAGTACTTC. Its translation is CASSVQGGETQYF.

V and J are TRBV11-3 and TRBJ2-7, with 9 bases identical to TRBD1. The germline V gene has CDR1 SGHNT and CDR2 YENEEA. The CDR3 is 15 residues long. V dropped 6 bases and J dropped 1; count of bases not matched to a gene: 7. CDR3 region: CASSPGQGISYEQYF. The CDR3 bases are TGTGCCAGCAGTCCGGGACAGGGCATTTCCTACGAGCAGTACTTC.

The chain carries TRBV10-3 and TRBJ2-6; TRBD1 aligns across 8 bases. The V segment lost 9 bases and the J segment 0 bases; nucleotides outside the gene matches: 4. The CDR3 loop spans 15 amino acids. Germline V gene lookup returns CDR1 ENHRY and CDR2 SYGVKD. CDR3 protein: CAIGTGNSGANVLTF. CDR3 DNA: TGTGCCATTGGGACAGGAAACTCTGGGGCCAACGTCCTGACTTTC.

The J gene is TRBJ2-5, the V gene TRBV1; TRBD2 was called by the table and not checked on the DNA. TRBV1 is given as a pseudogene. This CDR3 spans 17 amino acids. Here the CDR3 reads CTSSQGSAGGIKETQYF. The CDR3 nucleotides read TGCACCAGCAGCCAAGGATCAGCGGGAGGTATTAAAGAGACCCAGTACTTC.

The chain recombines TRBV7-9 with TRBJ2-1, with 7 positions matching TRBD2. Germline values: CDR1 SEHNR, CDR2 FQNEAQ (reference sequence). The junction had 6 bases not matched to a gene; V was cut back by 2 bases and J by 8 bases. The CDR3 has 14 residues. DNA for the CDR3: TGTGCCAGCAGCTTATTAAGCGGGACGTATGAGCAGTTCTTC. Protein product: CASSLLSGTYEQFF.

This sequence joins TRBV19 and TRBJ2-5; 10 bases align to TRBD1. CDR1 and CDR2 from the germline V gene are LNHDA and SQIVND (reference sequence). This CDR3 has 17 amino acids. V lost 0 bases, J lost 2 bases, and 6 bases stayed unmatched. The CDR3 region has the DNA TGTGCCAGTAGTATAGAGGGACAGGGGTTAAGGCAAGAGACCCAGTACTTC. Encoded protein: CASSIEGQGLRQETQYF.

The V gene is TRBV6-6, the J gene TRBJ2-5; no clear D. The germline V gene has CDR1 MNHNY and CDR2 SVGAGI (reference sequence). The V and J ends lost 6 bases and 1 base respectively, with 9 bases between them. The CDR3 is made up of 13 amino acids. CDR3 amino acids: CASRSHSQETQYF. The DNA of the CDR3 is TGTGCCAGCAGATCCCACAGCCAAGAGACCCAGTACTTC.

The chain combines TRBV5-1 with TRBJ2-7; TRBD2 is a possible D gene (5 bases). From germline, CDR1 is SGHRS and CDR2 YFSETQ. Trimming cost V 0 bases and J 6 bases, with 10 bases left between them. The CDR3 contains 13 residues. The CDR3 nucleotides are TGCGCCAGCAGCTTGGTGTCTAGCCGCGAGCAGTACTTC. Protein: CASSLVSSREQYF.

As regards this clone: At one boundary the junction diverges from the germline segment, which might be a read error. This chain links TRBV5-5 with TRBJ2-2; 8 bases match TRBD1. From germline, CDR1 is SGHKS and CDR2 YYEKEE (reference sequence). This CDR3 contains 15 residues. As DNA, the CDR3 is TGTGCCAGCAGTTTGGACAGGGAGAGCACCGGGGAGCTGTTTTTT. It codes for CASSLDRESTGELFF.

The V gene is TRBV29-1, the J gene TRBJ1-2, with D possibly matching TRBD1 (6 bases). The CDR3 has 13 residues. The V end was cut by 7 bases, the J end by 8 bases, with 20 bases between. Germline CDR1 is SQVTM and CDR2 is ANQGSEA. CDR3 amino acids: CSAKTTGSGGYTF. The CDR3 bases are TGCAGCGCCAAGACTACAGGGTCGGGGGGCTACACCTTC.

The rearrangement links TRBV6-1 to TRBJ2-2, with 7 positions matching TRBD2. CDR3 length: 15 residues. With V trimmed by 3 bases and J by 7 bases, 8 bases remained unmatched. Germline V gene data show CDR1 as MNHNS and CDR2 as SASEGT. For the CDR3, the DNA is TGTGCCAGCAGTGAGGTGGGAGGGCCTGGCGGGGAGCTGTTTTTT. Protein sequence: CASSEVGGPGGELFF.

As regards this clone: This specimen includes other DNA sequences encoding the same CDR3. The CDR3 DNA follows: TGTGCCAGCAGTTTCAGAGGGAGCAATCAGCCCCAGCATTTT. Translated: CASSFRGSNQPQHF. V usage is TRBV7-2 and J usage is TRBJ1-5; D unresolved. This CDR3 region has 14 residues. The germline V gene has CDR1 SGHTA and CDR2 FQGNSA. V gave up 6 bases and J gave up 1 base, with 10 bases separating them.

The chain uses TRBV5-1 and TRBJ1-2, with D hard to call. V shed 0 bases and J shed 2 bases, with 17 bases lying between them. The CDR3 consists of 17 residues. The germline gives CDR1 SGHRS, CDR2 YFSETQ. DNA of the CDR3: TGCGCCAGCAGCTTGGTGTTGGAGGGTATGTCCAACTATGGCTACACCTTC. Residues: CASSLVLEGMSNYGYTF.

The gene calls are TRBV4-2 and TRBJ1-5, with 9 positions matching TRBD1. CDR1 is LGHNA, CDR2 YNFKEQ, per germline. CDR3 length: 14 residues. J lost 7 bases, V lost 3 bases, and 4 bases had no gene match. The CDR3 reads CASSQGQGYQPQHF. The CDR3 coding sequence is TGTGCCAGCAGCCAGGGACAGGGATACCAGCCCCAGCATTTT.

The CDR3 is CASSERTGGSDTQYF. In nucleotides, the CDR3 is TGTGCCAGCAGTGAACGGACAGGGGGCTCAGATACGCAGTATTTT. This rearrangement joins TRBV25-1 to TRBJ2-3, with 11 bases fitting TRBD1. Trimming cost V 2 bases and J 4 bases; bases outside gene matches: 2. Germline-derived CDR1 and CDR2 are MGHDK and SYGVNS. The CDR3 runs 15 residues. The full variable domain, with the rest looked up from reference TRBV25-1 and TRBJ2-3, is EADIYQTPRYLVIGTGKKITLECSQTMGHDKMYWYQQDPGMELHLIHYSYGVNSTEKGDLSSESTVSRIRTEHFPLTLESARPSHTSQYLCASSERTGGSDTQYFGPGTRLTVL.

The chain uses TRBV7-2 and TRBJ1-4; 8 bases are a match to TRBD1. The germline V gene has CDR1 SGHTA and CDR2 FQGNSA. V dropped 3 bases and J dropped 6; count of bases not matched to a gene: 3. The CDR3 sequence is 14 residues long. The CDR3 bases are TGTGCCAGCAGCTTTCAGGGGGCAGATGAAAAACTGTTTTTT. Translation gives CASSFQGADEKLFF.

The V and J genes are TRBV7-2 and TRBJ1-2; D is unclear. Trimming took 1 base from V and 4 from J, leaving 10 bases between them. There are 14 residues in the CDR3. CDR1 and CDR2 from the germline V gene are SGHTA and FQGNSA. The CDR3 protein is CASSLEEGIYGYTF. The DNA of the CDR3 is TGTGCCAGCAGCTTAGAGGAGGGCATCTATGGCTACACCTTC.

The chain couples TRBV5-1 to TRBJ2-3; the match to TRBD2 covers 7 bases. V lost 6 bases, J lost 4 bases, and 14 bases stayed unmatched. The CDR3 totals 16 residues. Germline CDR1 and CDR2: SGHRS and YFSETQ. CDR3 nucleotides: TGCGCCAGCAAACCAAATAGGGCGGGAGCCGCAGATACGCAGTATTTT. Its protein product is CASKPNRAGAADTQYF. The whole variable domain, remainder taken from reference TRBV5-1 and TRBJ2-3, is KAGVTQTPRYLIKTRGQQVTLSCSPISGHRSVSWYQQTPGQGLQFLFEYFSETQRNKGNFPGRFSGRQFSNSRSEMNVSTLELGDSALYLCASKPNRAGAADTQYFGPGTRLTVL.

The CDR3 protein is CASSLADNQETQYF. CDR3 in DNA: TGTGCCAGCAGCCTAGCGGACAACCAAGAGACCCAGTACTTC. V usage is TRBV27 and J usage is TRBJ2-5; 7 bases are shared with TRBD2. This CDR3 has 14 amino acids. Germline V CDR1 and CDR2: MNHEY, SMNVEV (reference sequence). The J segment lost 0 bases and the V segment lost 6 bases, leaving 4 bases of the junction unmatched.

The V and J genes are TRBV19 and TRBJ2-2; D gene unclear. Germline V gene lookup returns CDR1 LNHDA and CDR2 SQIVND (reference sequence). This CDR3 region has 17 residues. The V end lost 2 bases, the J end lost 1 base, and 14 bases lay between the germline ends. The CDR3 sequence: CASSIPPARLNTGELFF. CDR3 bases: TGTGCCAGTAGTATACCCCCGGCACGACTGAACACCGGGGAGCTGTTTTTT.